The 32 T cell receptor beta chains in this list originate from one sample, sequenced in a study of liver allograft versus peripheral blood T cells (dated by TCRdb to 2018 to 2021). With regard to the full study: In liver transplant recipients, the study looked at T cell receptor repertoires in the peripheral blood and set them against the repertoires found within the transplanted livers.

TCRdb names Illumina MiSeq as the instrument used. The public reads were reanalyzed by TCRdb: fastp trimming at Q25, MiXCR alignment, in-frame beta chains only. Every entry covers one CDR3 protein and lists the most common genes and DNA from its rows. The sample table records fewer than 6,500 distinct CDR3 sequences; around 17% of these occur just once. About 54% of the sample rests with the top ten. The source is a human patient who had a liver transplant. Some T cells may have been brought in with the graft after a transplant.

This clonotype has more than one count but fewer than ten. The V gene is TRBV6-5, the J gene TRBJ2-6; D is undetermined. The CDR3 has 12 amino acids. Per germline, CDR1 MNHEY and CDR2 SVGAGI. The V end lost 8 bases, the J end lost 0 bases, and 2 bases lay between the germline ends. DNA for the CDR3: TGTGCCAGCCACTCTGGGGCCAACGTCCTGACTTTC. It yields the protein CASHSGANVLTF.

A few counts support this clonotype. The chain employs TRBV10-1 and TRBJ2-2, with TRBD2 matching 12 bases. This CDR3 spans 14 amino acids. Germline V gene data show CDR1 as WNHNN and CDR2 as SYGVQD (reference sequence). Trimming cost V 10 bases and J 3 bases; bases outside gene matches: 3. In DNA form, the CDR3 reads TGCGCCACCTCTAGCGGGAGGGACACCGGGGAGCTGTTTTTT. It is translated as CATSSGRDTGELFF.

This clonotype occurred a few times. The rearrangement uses TRBV27 and TRBJ1-2, with unresolved D. The CDR3 loop spans 13 amino acids. The V gene's germline CDR1 is MNHEY and CDR2 SMNVEV (reference sequence). V was clipped by 6 bases and J by 3 bases, with 11 bases between them. In nucleotides, the CDR3 is TGTGCCAGCAGCCAGTCGGCGTACTATGGCTACACCTTC. Protein sequence: CASSQSAYYGYTF.

This chain connects TRBV28 to TRBJ1-5, with 8 bases aligning to TRBD1. This CDR3 has 17 amino acids. Germline CDR1 reads MDHEN; CDR2 reads SYDVKM. V was pared by 3 bases and J by 5 bases, with 12 bases of the junction left unmatched. The CDR3 loop is CASSFSWTGNGDQPQHF. DNA of the CDR3: TGTGCCAGCAGTTTTTCTTGGACAGGGAATGGAGATCAGCCCCAGCATTTT. Full variable domain (rest looked up from reference TRBV28 and TRBJ1-5): DVKVTQSSRYLVKRTGEKVFLECVQDMDHENMFWYRQDPGLGLRLIYFSYDVKMKEKGDIPEGYSVSREKKERFSLILESASTNQTSMYLCASSFSWTGNGDQPQHFGDGTRLSIL.

This sequence joins TRBV7-9 and TRBJ2-5; D possibly corresponds to TRBD2 (5 bases). Germline CDR1 reads SEHNR; CDR2 reads FQNEAQ (reference sequence). The CDR3 sequence is 13 residues long. Between the trimmed V and J ends, which lost 4 bases and 5 bases, there was a span of 11 bases. This CDR3 reads CASSWRAEETQYF. The CDR3 DNA is TGTGCCAGCAGCTGGAGAGCGGAGGAGACCCAGTACTTC.

This clonotype counts as medium-sized. V usage is TRBV27 and J usage is TRBJ2-1; D remains unclear. Trimming left V 2 bases short and J 0 bases short, with 5 bases between. The CDR3 extends over 14 amino acids. The germline gives CDR1 MNHEY, CDR2 SMNVEV (reference sequence). The CDR3, as DNA: TGTGCCAGCAGTTTACTCTACTCCTACAATGAGCAGTTCTTC. It translates to CASSLLYSYNEQFF.

The chain couples TRBV5-6 to TRBJ2-7; unclear D gene. The V end lost 0 bases, the J end lost 0 bases, and 7 bases lay between the germline ends. Germline V gene data show CDR1 as SGHDT and CDR2 as YYEEEE. This CDR3 has 14 amino acids. DNA of the CDR3: TGTGCCAGCAGCTTGGCTTGGGGCTCCTACGAGCAGTACTTC. This gives the protein CASSLAWGSYEQYF.

In this sample, this clonotype turned up many times. The chain links TRBV5-5 to TRBJ1-4, with D tentatively TRBD1 (5 bases). The length of the CDR3 is 15 residues. CDR1 and CDR2 from the germline V gene are SGHKS and YYEKEE (reference sequence). The V and J ends lost 4 bases and 3 bases respectively, with 13 bases between them. The CDR3 nucleotides read TGTGCCAGCAGCGGTTTACCGGGGGCTAATGAAAAACTGTTTTTT. It translates to CASSGLPGANEKLFF.

This clonotype was detected many times. V usage is TRBV27 and J usage is TRBJ2-1; 14 nucleotides match TRBD2. Trimming at V came to 0 bases and at J to 5 bases, leaving 6 bases not matched to a gene. The CDR3 consists of 18 residues. Germline V gene data show CDR1 as MNHEY and CDR2 as SMNVEV (reference sequence). The CDR3 nucleotides read TGTGCCAGCAGTTTATCGGGACTAGCGGGAGTGGTCGACAATGAGCAGTTCTTC. Amino acid sequence: CASSLSGLAGVVDNEQFF.

This clonotype qualifies as medium-sized. J is TRBJ1-2 and V is TRBV19; D is unresolved. The CDR3 totals 15 residues. The V end was cut by 3 bases, the J end by 8 bases, with 19 bases between. The germline V gene encodes CDR1 LNHDA and CDR2 SQIVND (reference sequence). The CDR3 bases are TGTGCCAGTAGTATGGGCGCATTGCCCAAAGAAGGCTACACCTTC. It translates to CASSMGALPKEGYTF.

By share, this clonotype counts as medium-sized. The chain carries TRBV29-1 and TRBJ1-1, with 10 bases lining up with TRBD1. The CDR3 spans 15 residues. Germline CDR1 and CDR2: SQVTM and ANQGSEA. V shed 6 bases and J 0 bases; nucleotides not matched to a gene: 7. The CDR3 DNA follows: TGCAGCGTATCCGGGACAGGGGAATTGAACACTGAAGCTTTCTTT. Protein product: CSVSGTGELNTEAFF. Full variable domain (remainder filled in from reference TRBV29-1 and TRBJ1-1): SAVISQKPSRDICQRGTSLTIQCQVDSQVTMMFWYRQQPGQSLTLIATANQGSEATYESGFVIDKFPISRPNLTFSTLTVSNMSPEDSSIYLCSVSGTGELNTEAFFGQGTRLTVV.

This clonotype is deemed medium-sized. The chain links TRBV28 to TRBJ2-1, with D possibly TRBD1 on 6 matching bases. CDR3 length: 16 amino acids. The germline V gene encodes CDR1 MDHEN and CDR2 SYDVKM. V was trimmed by 1 base and J by 1 base, leaving 11 bases between them. Here the CDR3 DNA reads TGTGCCAGCAGTTTATACGGCCAGGGGTCCTACAATGAGCAGTTCTTC. Protein sequence: CASSLYGQGSYNEQFF.

This clonotype occurred many times. The CDR3 nucleotides read TGTGCCAGCAGTTTAAACCCCCGACTAGCGGGAGATACAGATACGCAGTATTTT. This sequence encodes CASSLNPRLAGDTDTQYF. The gene calls are TRBV28 and TRBJ2-3; TRBD2 agrees at 12 bases. CDR1 and CDR2 (germline): MDHEN, SYDVKM. J gave up 3 bases and V 2 bases, and 9 bases lay outside the gene matches. CDR3 length: 18 residues. Full variable domain (missing parts from reference TRBV28 and TRBJ2-3): DVKVTQSSRYLVKRTGEKVFLECVQDMDHENMFWYRQDPGLGLRLIYFSYDVKMKEKGDIPEGYSVSREKKERFSLILESASTNQTSMYLCASSLNPRLAGDTDTQYFGPGTRLTVL.

This clonotype is categorized as medium-sized (0.01 to 0.1%). This chain links TRBV29-1 with TRBJ2-7; perhaps TRBD1 as D (6 bases). The CDR3 is 12 amino acids. Looked up from germline, CDR1 is SQVTM and CDR2 is ANQGSEA. Trimming shortened V by 2 bases and J by 6 bases, and 11 bases separated the two germline ends. The CDR3 loop reads CSVELGASEQYF. For the CDR3, the DNA is TGCAGCGTTGAACTGGGGGCCTCCGAGCAGTACTTC.

The V call is TRBV12-3 or TRBV12-4, the J call TRBJ2-2, with D unresolved. V was clipped by 6 bases and J by 11 bases, with 10 bases between them. The CDR3 runs 11 residues. The DNA of the CDR3 is TGTGCCAGCAGCCCTCTTGCAGAGCTGTTTTTT. Protein product: CASSPLAELFF.

The rearrangement uses TRBV27 and TRBJ1-5; possible D gene TRBD1, 6 bases. The CDR3 sequence is 14 residues long. Per the germline V gene, CDR1 is MNHEY and CDR2 is SMNVEV (reference sequence). Between the trimmed V and J ends, which lost 6 bases and 7 bases, there was a span of 16 bases. The CDR3: CASSIQGGSQPQHF. CDR3 DNA sequence: TGTGCCAGCAGCATACAGGGAGGCTCCCAGCCCCAGCATTTT.

This clonotype was picked up many times. This chain links TRBV20-1 with TRBJ1-3; D gene unclear. The CDR3 covers 13 residues. The germline CDR1 and CDR2 sequences are DFQATT and SNEGSKA (reference sequence). Trimming stripped 0 bases from V and 4 bases from J, with 7 bases between. CDR3 sequence: CSARDETGNTIYF. The DNA for the CDR3 is TGCAGTGCTAGAGACGAGACCGGAAACACCATATATTTT.

This clonotype has ten or more counts. The J gene is TRBJ2-1, the V gene TRBV6-1; D remains unclear. From germline, CDR1 is MNHNS and CDR2 SASEGT. The CDR3 loop spans 14 amino acids. V was pared by 4 bases and J by 4 bases, with 11 bases between. The CDR3 loop reads CASSGSDRYNEQFF. The DNA of the CDR3 is TGTGCCAGCAGTGGGTCGGACCGATACAATGAGCAGTTCTTC.

The V and J genes are TRBV3-1 and TRBJ2-1; 7 nucleotides agree with TRBD2. The V and J ends lost 4 bases and 10 bases, in that order; junction bases with no gene match: 7. This CDR3 region has 13 residues. Germline loops: CDR1 LGHDT, CDR2 YNNKEL (reference sequence). CDR3 protein: CASSPSQGLEQFF. The CDR3 DNA sequence: TGTGCCAGCAGCCCCTCCCAGGGACTAGAGCAGTTCTTC.

This clonotype was counted between two and nine times. The rearrangement uses TRBV12-3 or TRBV12-4 and TRBJ1-3; D unresolved. This CDR3 is 14 amino acids long. Deletions cut 5 bases from V and 0 bases from J, with 8 bases between. CDR3 in amino acids: CASSITNSGNTIYF. The CDR3 DNA reads TGTGCCAGCAGTATTACTAACTCTGGAAACACCATATATTTT.

The chain combines TRBV9 with TRBJ2-1; D ambiguous. V was trimmed by 0 bases and J by 5 bases, leaving 15 bases between them. CDR3 size: 16 residues. Germline V gene lookup returns CDR1 SGDLS and CDR2 YYNGEE. The CDR3 DNA reads as TGTGCCAGCAGCGTAGAGGCAGGTCCACGGGACAATGAGCAGTTCTTC. Its protein product is CASSVEAGPRDNEQFF.

This clonotype has at least ten counts. The chain has TRBV2 and TRBJ2-2; 8 nucleotides match TRBD2. The length of the CDR3 is 19 residues. With 1 base clipped from V and 2 bases from J, the junction kept 12 bases outside the gene matches. CDR1 and CDR2 from the germline V gene are SNHLY and FYNNEI. CDR3 DNA sequence: TGTGCCAGCAGTGAAGAGGAATTTGGAGCGGGGGAAAACACCGGGGAGCTGTTTTTT. The encoded protein is CASSEEEFGAGENTGELFF.

The table lists this clonotype with a few counts. The chain joins TRBV28 to TRBJ2-5; 7 bases map to TRBD2. J gave up 3 bases and V 3 bases, and 16 bases lay outside the gene matches. This CDR3 has 18 residues. From germline, CDR1 is MDHEN and CDR2 SYDVKM. The CDR3 nucleotides read TGTGCCAGCAGTTTTGCGGGGGAGGACACTCGGATCGAAGAGACCCAGTACTTC. It specifies CASSFAGEDTRIEETQYF.

This sequence joins TRBV7-9 and TRBJ2-7; D gene ambiguous. Germline V CDR1 and CDR2: SEHNR, FQNEAQ (reference sequence). Deletions cut 3 bases from V and 6 bases from J, with 9 bases between. The CDR3 covers 12 residues. The CDR3 DNA reads TGTGCCAGCAGCTTGCCGAGGTTCGAGCAGTACTTC. This sequence encodes CASSLPRFEQYF.

The count of this clonotype is one. The rearrangement uses TRBV12-5 and TRBJ2-2; D is undetermined. There are 16 residues in the CDR3. V lost 1 base and J 0 bases, leaving 9 bases between the germline ends. Germline lookup yields CDR1 LGHNT and CDR2 FRNRAP. The CDR3 spells CASGLEPRANTGELFF. CDR3 sequence (DNA): TGTGCTAGTGGTTTGGAACCTCGAGCGAACACCGGGGAGCTGTTTTTT.

This clonotype came up many times. The chain employs TRBV27 and TRBJ1-1; 8 positions agree with TRBD1. Germline V gene lookup returns CDR1 MNHEY and CDR2 SMNVEV (reference sequence). V lost 5 bases, J lost 5 bases, and 13 bases stayed unmatched. CDR3 length equals 16 residues. The CDR3 sequence is CASSPGAGGAGTEAFF. The CDR3 DNA follows: TGTGCCAGCAGTCCCGGCGCAGGGGGCGCGGGTACTGAAGCTTTCTTT.

This clonotype is medium-sized. This chain links TRBV29-1 with TRBJ2-5, with 9 bases fitting TRBD1. The germline V gene encodes CDR1 SQVTM and CDR2 ANQGSEA. With 7 bases clipped from V and 2 bases from J, the junction kept 5 bases outside the gene matches. This CDR3 spans 13 amino acids. DNA of the CDR3: TGCAGCGCGGTAGGGACAGGGCAAGAGACCCAGTACTTC. Residues: CSAVGTGQETQYF.

At least ten counts were recorded for this clonotype. J is TRBJ2-7 and V is TRBV28; D is perhaps TRBD1 (5 bases). The V gene's germline CDR1 is MDHEN and CDR2 SYDVKM. V lost 3 bases to trimming and J lost 6 bases, with 12 bases between them. The CDR3 consists of 13 residues. For the CDR3, the DNA is TGTGCCAGCAGTTTTTCGACAGTCCCCGAGCAGTACTTC. Its translation: CASSFSTVPEQYF. Complete variable domain (other parts from reference TRBV28 and TRBJ2-7): DVKVTQSSRYLVKRTGEKVFLECVQDMDHENMFWYRQDPGLGLRLIYFSYDVKMKEKGDIPEGYSVSREKKERFSLILESASTNQTSMYLCASSFSTVPEQYFGPGTRLTVT.

In this sample, this clonotype turned up many times. The V and J genes are TRBV7-2 and TRBJ2-7; D remains ambiguous. Germline V gives CDR1 SGHTA, CDR2 FQGNSA. V was clipped by 6 bases and J by 3 bases, with 6 bases between them. The length of the CDR3 is 11 residues. CDR3 residues: CASSEYYEQYF. CDR3 DNA: TGTGCCAGCAGTGAGTACTACGAGCAGTACTTC.

Relative to its sample, this clonotype is medium-sized. The V call is TRBV29-1, the J call TRBJ1-5; D ambiguous. V lost 7 bases and J 3 bases, leaving 16 bases between the germline ends. The CDR3 is 14 amino acids. Germline values: CDR1 SQVTM, CDR2 ANQGSEA. The CDR3 nucleotides read TGCAGCGCATCTACCGACGGGAACAATCAGCCCCAGCATTTT. This sequence encodes CSASTDGNNQPQHF.

This clonotype has a count of ten or more. The chain uses TRBV6-2 or TRBV6-3 and TRBJ1-1; no clear D gene. Germline-derived CDR1 and CDR2 are MNHEY and SVGEGT. CDR3 length: 12 residues. Deletions cut 2 bases from V and 5 bases from J, with 6 bases between. The chain's CDR3 is CASSYVGTEAFF. DNA for the CDR3: TGTGCCAGCAGTTACGTGGGGACTGAAGCTTTCTTT.

This clonotype was counted once. The rearrangement joins TRBV20-1 to TRBJ2-3; 7 bases map to TRBD2. Trimming cost V 4 bases and J 2 bases; bases outside gene matches: 6. Per the germline V gene, CDR1 is DFQATT and CDR2 is SNEGSKA (reference sequence). This CDR3 is built from 14 residues. This chain's CDR3 is CSAILAEDTDTQYF. The CDR3 bases are TGCAGTGCTATTCTAGCGGAGGACACAGATACGCAGTATTTT.